The rows below give T cell receptor beta chains drawn from one sample of a study of T-cell reconstitution after alpha-beta-depleted transplantation in children. Each CDR3 protein is one row after TCRdb ran MiXCR on the PCR reads. Counted here are approximately 500,000 distinct CDR3 sequences, about 10% occurring once; the ten biggest clones make up approximately 2%. Here the sequenced sample was PBMCs, taken before TCRalphabeta/CD19-depleted stem cell transplant. These receptors were obtained from a child aged 2-15 years with inherited bone marrow failure, due to receive a stem cell transplant. Both conserved end residues are part of each CDR3. The D gene is left open where the match is weak. Not all rows give a size; the values are once, few, many and, for expanded clones, a class.

size	V	J	D	DNA	CDR3
NA	TRBV5-4	TRBJ2-3	TRBD2	TGTGCCAGCAGCTTACCTAGCGGGAGCCTGGATACGCAGTATTTT	CASSLPSGSLDTQYF
few	TRBV12-3/TRBV12-4	TRBJ2-3	NA	TGTGCCAGCAGTTTAGCCCAACCCTACACAGATACGCAGTATTTT	CASSLAQPYTDTQYF
many	TRBV7-9	TRBJ1-2	NA	TGTGCCAGCAGCTTAGATGGGGTTTATGGCTACACCTTC	CASSLDGVYGYTF
once	TRBV5-1	TRBJ2-1	TRBD1	TGCGCCAGCAGCCGGACAGGGAACTCCTACAATGAGCAGTTCTTC	CASSRTGNSYNEQFF
few	TRBV16	TRBJ1-5	NA	TGTGCCAGCAGCCGGTCAAGGGGACAGCCCCAGCATTTT	CASSRSRGQPQHF
many	TRBV5-1	TRBJ2-1	TRBD2	TGCGCCAGCAGCTCGGGACTAGCGGAGGTCGGTGAGCAGTTCTTC	CASSSGLAEVGEQFF
NA	TRBV6-1	TRBJ2-7	NA	TGTGCCAGCAGCCAAGGACGTACTTCGGCCCTTTCCACCTACGAGCAGTACTTC	CASSQGRTSALSTYEQYF
NA	TRBV29-1	TRBJ2-1	NA	TGCAGCGTTGAAGATCTTGGGCTGTACAATGAGCAGTTCTTC	CSVEDLGLYNEQFF
many	TRBV7-2	TRBJ2-2	NA	TGTGCCAGCAGCTTAGCCGGGAGAGGGAGAGATACCGGGGAGCTGTTTTTT	CASSLAGRGRDTGELFF
few	TRBV20-1	TRBJ2-7	NA	TGCAGTGCCCGCCTAGGGGGGGAGGCCTACGAGCAGTACTTC	CSARLGGEAYEQYF
NA	TRBV12-3/TRBV12-4	TRBJ2-7	TRBD1	TGTGCCAGCAGTTTTTCCGATAACAGGGGGCAGCAGTACTTC	CASSFSDNRGQQYF
NA	TRBV7-9	TRBJ2-1	TRBD1	TGTGCCAGCAGCTCCACGATGGACAGGGTCAATGAGCAGTTCTTC	CASSSTMDRVNEQFF
many	TRBV20-1	TRBJ2-1	TRBD2	TGCAGTGCAAATCCTATAGCGGGAGGGGGCTACAATGAGCAGTTCTTC	CSANPIAGGGYNEQFF
few	TRBV10-3	TRBJ2-3	NA	TGTGCCATCAGTGATACCGGGTATAGCACAGATACGCAGTATTTT	CAISDTGYSTDTQYF
many	TRBV12-3/TRBV12-4	TRBJ1-5	TRBD1	TGTGCCAGCCAAACGAGGGACAGACAGCCCCAGCATTTT	CASQTRDRQPQHF
many	TRBV28	TRBJ2-2	NA	TGTGCCAGCAGTTTAGTCGGGGAGAGAACCGGGGAGCTGTTTTTT	CASSLVGERTGELFF
many	TRBV15	TRBJ2-5	NA	TGTGCCACCAGCAGAGTCACGGAAGCCCAGTACTTC	CATSRVTEAQYF
many	TRBV24-1	TRBJ2-3	NA	TGTGCCACCATGGTTTCAGATACGCAGTATTTT	CATMVSDTQYF
many	TRBV20-1	TRBJ2-1	NA	TGCAGTGCTACCCCCAGCGTAAGGGACTACAATGAGCAGTTCTTC	CSATPSVRDYNEQFF
NA	TRBV4-3	TRBJ2-3	NA	TGCGCCAGCAGCCAAGAACGGACAGATACGCAGTATTTT	CASSQERTDTQYF
many	TRBV4-3	TRBJ1-5	NA	TGCGCCAGCAGCTATCACCTCGATCAGCCCCAGCATTTT	CASSYHLDQPQHF
NA	TRBV7-2	TRBJ2-7	NA	TGTGCCAGCAGCTTAACACTAGAAGCCTACGAGCAGTACTTC	CASSLTLEAYEQYF
many	TRBV29-1	TRBJ2-5	NA	TGCAGCGTACAGGGAGGGGAGACCCAGTACTTC	CSVQGGETQYF
many	TRBV20-1	TRBJ2-3	NA	TGCAGTGTCCCCAAGTCGGGCACAGATACGCAGTATTTT	CSVPKSGTDTQYF
many	TRBV6-1	TRBJ1-1	NA	TGTGCCAGCAGTGGCGGGTGGGAGAGTGGAGCTTTCTTT	CASSGGWESGAFF
many	TRBV6-5	TRBJ2-1	NA	TGTGCCAGCAGTTACCGGGACGCCTACAATGAGCAGTTCTTC	CASSYRDAYNEQFF
many	TRBV4-2	TRBJ2-7	TRBD2	TGTGCCAGCAGCCAAGATTCAGCGGGGTTCTACGAGCAGTACTTC	CASSQDSAGFYEQYF
many	TRBV24-1	TRBJ2-7	NA	TGTGCCACCAGTGATTTCCCCAGCTCCGGGATCTTCCCAACCTACGAGCAGTACTTC	CATSDFPSSGIFPTYEQYF
many	TRBV20-1	TRBJ2-3	NA	TGCAGTGCTTGGGACCAGACAGATACGCAGTATTTT	CSAWDQTDTQYF
many	TRBV7-2	TRBJ1-2	NA	TGTGCCAGCAGCTTAGTCGAACAGGGCAACTATGGCTACACCTTC	CASSLVEQGNYGYTF
many	TRBV29-1	TRBJ2-7	NA	TGCAGCGTTGTATTTCCGCACAGGGATGGCGAGCAGTACTTC	CSVVFPHRDGEQYF
many	TRBV9	TRBJ2-7	NA	TGTGCCAGCAGCGTAGATCCGGGCTACGAGCAGTACTTC	CASSVDPGYEQYF
many	TRBV5-1	TRBJ2-6	NA	TGCGCCAGCAGCTTGTTGATCTCTGGGGCCAACGTCCTGACTTTC	CASSLLISGANVLTF
many	TRBV5-1	TRBJ1-1	NA	TGCGCCAGCAGCAACCGGACGGCGAACACTGAAGCTTTCTTT	CASSNRTANTEAFF
many	TRBV7-7	TRBJ2-2	TRBD2	TGTGCTAGCAGCTCCCAGCGGGGCCCCGGGGAGCTGTTTTTT	CASSSQRGPGELFF
few	TRBV7-2	TRBJ2-7	NA	TGTGCCAGCAGCTGGCTAGCCCGCGAGCAGTACTTC	CASSWLAREQYF
NA	TRBV5-1	TRBJ2-5	NA	TGCGCCAGCAGCTTAGGGATGGGGATCGGAGTGACCCAGTACTTC	CASSLGMGIGVTQYF
many	TRBV6-2/TRBV6-3	TRBJ1-6	NA	TGTGCCAGCGGTATCCGGGGAAATTCACCCCTCCACTTT	CASGIRGNSPLHF
many	TRBV20-1	TRBJ2-1	TRBD2	TGCAGTGCTAGCGTAACCGGGACTAGGCCCTACAATGAGCAGTTCTTC	CSASVTGTRPYNEQFF
many	TRBV5-1	TRBJ2-1	NA	TGCGCCAGCAGCATTACCGCCAATGAGCAGTTCTTC	CASSITANEQFF
many	TRBV27	TRBJ2-1	TRBD2	TGTGCCAGCAGTTTTAGCGGGAACAATGAGCAGTTCTTC	CASSFSGNNEQFF
many	TRBV7-9	TRBJ2-7	NA	TGTGCCAGCAGCCTACTCCGAGGAGGGCCTTTAGAGCAGTACTTC	CASSLLRGGPLEQYF
NA	TRBV11-2	TRBJ2-1	TRBD2	TGTGCCAGCAGAGGGAGGGCAGGGAGCGGGAGTCCCTACAATGAGCAGTTCTTC	CASRGRAGSGSPYNEQFF
NA	TRBV20-1	TRBJ2-7	TRBD1	TGCAGTGCTCTGTTCCGGGACAGGGCCTACGAGCAGTACTTC	CSALFRDRAYEQYF
many	TRBV4-3	TRBJ2-3	NA	TGCGCCAGCAGCCATACCACAGGAATTAGCACAGATACGCAGTATTTT	CASSHTTGISTDTQYF
many	TRBV20-1	TRBJ2-1	TRBD2	TGCAGTGCTGGGGACTACGGCAATGAGCAGTTCTTC	CSAGDYGNEQFF
many	TRBV7-2	TRBJ2-1	TRBD2	TGTGCCAGCAGCTCTTGGACTAGCCCCAATGAGCAGTTCTTC	CASSSWTSPNEQFF
few	TRBV5-6	TRBJ2-7	TRBD2	TGTGCCAGCACCCATAGAGCCGGGACTAGCGGAGGGAGCTCCTACGAGCAGTACTTC	CASTHRAGTSGGSSYEQYF